The 31 T cell receptor beta chains below were found in one sample sequenced in a study of blood T cell repertoires in COVID-19. Produced via immunoSEQ multiplex PCR; TCRdb's table is partial and in-frame only. The repertoire includes some 210,000 clones, 80% to 90% of them detected once, and 9% to 12% sits in the top ten. What was sequenced was PBMCs or T cells enriched from blood (not recorded which). Every receptor here comes from a young man with acute COVID-19.

The V call is TRBV10-2, the J call TRBJ2-3; D remains unclear. V lost 2 bases and J lost 3, with 9 bases in between. Germline V gene lookup returns CDR1 WSHSY and CDR2 SAAADI. There are 14 residues in the CDR3. CDR3: CASSEVVRTDTQYF. The CDR3 region has the DNA TGCGCCAGCAGTGAGGTAGTACGGACAGATACGCAGTATTTT.

The rearrangement uses TRBV6-2 or TRBV6-3 and TRBJ2-3, with 12 bases aligning to TRBD2. CDR1 and CDR2 from the germline V gene are MNHEY and SVGEGT. Trimming at V came to 2 bases and at J to 2 bases, leaving 5 bases not matched to a gene. This CDR3 has 17 residues. The CDR3 sequence is CASSYATSGSVTDTQYF. The CDR3 DNA is TGTGCCAGCAGTTACGCGACTAGCGGGAGTGTCACAGATACGCAGTATTTT.

The chain couples TRBV11-2 to TRBJ1-4; 10 nucleotides agree with TRBD1. The CDR3 extends over 16 amino acids. The V segment lost 6 bases and the J segment 8 bases; nucleotides outside the gene matches: 12. Germline V gene data show CDR1 as SGHAT and CDR2 as FQNNGV. CDR3: CASRHPGQGPKEKLFF. CDR3 bases: TGTGCCAGCAGACATCCGGGACAGGGGCCAAAAGAAAAACTGTTTTTT.

This clone was recorded at least ten times. The chain carries TRBV27 and TRBJ1-1; D might be TRBD1 (5 bases). V dropped 8 bases and J dropped 1 base, with 11 bases sitting between them. The CDR3 covers 13 residues. Germline values: CDR1 MNHEY, CDR2 SMNVEV (reference sequence). The CDR3 DNA follows: TGTGCCAGCGGACCAACAGGGAACACTGAAGCTTTCTTT. Translation gives CASGPTGNTEAFF.

The rearrangement joins TRBV6-1 to TRBJ2-1; D is perhaps TRBD1 (6 bases). V was pared by 3 bases and J by 7 bases, with 16 bases between. CDR3 size: 15 residues. Per germline, CDR1 MNHNS and CDR2 SASEGT. The CDR3 is CASSETYTGLNEQFF. Here the CDR3 DNA reads TGTGCCAGCAGTGAGACTTATACAGGGCTTAATGAGCAGTTCTTC.

The gene calls are TRBV27 and TRBJ2-7; TRBD1 matches at 7 bases. The germline V gene has CDR1 MNHEY and CDR2 SMNVEV (reference sequence). The CDR3 is 14 residues long. Germline trimming cut 8 bases from V and 3 bases from J; bases unmatched to any gene: 10. CDR3 residues: CASASEGAFYEQYF. Here the CDR3 DNA reads TGTGCCAGCGCCTCCGAGGGGGCTTTCTACGAGCAGTACTTC.

This clone was detected a few times. The V call is TRBV7-9, the J call TRBJ2-7, with a tentative D call TRBD1 (5 bases). CDR1 is SEHNR, CDR2 FQNEAQ, per germline (reference sequence). The CDR3 loop spans 14 amino acids. Trimming removed 1 base from V and 0 bases from J, with 7 bases in between. This CDR3 reads CASSLEGPSYEQYF. DNA for the CDR3: TGTGCCAGCAGCTTAGAGGGGCCCTCCTACGAGCAGTACTTC.

This sequence joins TRBV29-1 and TRBJ2-5; the D is unclear. Trimming took 4 bases from V and 2 from J, leaving 8 bases between them. Per germline, CDR1 SQVTM and CDR2 ANQGSEA. The CDR3 totals 12 residues. The CDR3 nucleotides are TGCAGCGTTGGTCCAGGTCAAGAGACCCAGTACTTC. Amino acid sequence: CSVGPGQETQYF. Full variable domain (missing parts from reference TRBV29-1 and TRBJ2-5): SAVISQKPSRDICQRGTSLTIQCQVDSQVTMMFWYRQQPGQSLTLIATANQGSEATYESGFVIDKFPISRPNLTFSTLTVSNMSPEDSSIYLCSVGPGQETQYFGPGTRLLVL.

This chain links TRBV12-3 or TRBV12-4 with TRBJ1-6; 7 bases fit TRBD1. The junction had 2 bases not matched to a gene; V was cut back by 3 bases and J by 9 bases. The CDR3 loop spans 13 amino acids. CDR3 nucleotides: TGTGCCAGCAGTTTTGGGACAGCTTCACCCCTCCACTTT. This encodes CASSFGTASPLHF.

V gene TRBV6-5 combines with J gene TRBJ1-1; 7 bases agree with TRBD1. From germline, CDR1 is MNHEY and CDR2 SVGAGI. With 7 bases clipped from V and 3 bases from J, the junction kept 8 bases outside the gene matches. CDR3 length: 14 residues. The chain's CDR3 is CASTRTGEDTEAFF. The DNA of the CDR3 is TGTGCCAGCACAAGGACAGGTGAAGACACTGAAGCTTTCTTT.

CDR3 region: CASSFDTPPYEQYF. The CDR3 coding sequence is TGTGCCAGCAGTTTTGATACACCCCCCTACGAGCAGTACTTC. The V call is TRBV28, the J call TRBJ2-7, with D hard to call. V lost 3 bases and J lost 2, with 11 bases in between. Germline V gene lookup returns CDR1 MDHEN and CDR2 SYDVKM. The CDR3 loop spans 14 amino acids.

The V gene is TRBV2, the J gene TRBJ1-2, with 8 bases identical to TRBD1. This CDR3 is built from 17 residues. From germline, CDR1 is SNHLY and CDR2 FYNNEI. V trimming: 4 bases; J trimming: 4 bases; junction bases outside the gene matches: 14. CDR3 nucleotides: TGTGCCAGCAGTGGTGGGGACAGGAGAGGCGCAAGCTATGGCTACACCTTC. Encoded protein: CASSGGDRRGASYGYTF.

This chain uses TRBV6-5 with TRBJ2-7; a possible D gene is TRBD1 (6 bases). The germline V gene encodes CDR1 MNHEY and CDR2 SVGAGI. Deletions cut 6 bases from V and 3 bases from J, with 12 bases between. The CDR3 runs to 13 residues. The DNA of the CDR3 is TGTGCCAGCAGACTCAGGGGTGACTACGAGCAGTACTTC. Translating gives CASRLRGDYEQYF.

This chain uses TRBV9 with TRBJ2-7, with TRBD2 identical over 10 bases. J lost 4 bases, V lost 3 bases, and 7 bases had no gene match. CDR1 is SGDLS and CDR2 is YYNGEE in the germline V gene. CDR3 size: 15 residues. In nucleotides, the CDR3 is TGTGCCAGCAGCGAAGCAGCGGGAGGGCCGTACGAGCAGTACTTC. Encoded protein: CASSEAAGGPYEQYF.

V and J are TRBV7-8 and TRBJ2-7, with D hard to call. This CDR3 comprises 11 residues. V lost 5 bases and J lost 2, with 4 bases in between. The germline gives CDR1 SGHVS, CDR2 FQNEAQ. The chain's CDR3 is CASSPAYEQYF. In DNA form, the CDR3 reads TGTGCCAGCAGCCCGGCCTACGAGCAGTACTTC.

The chain links TRBV3-1 (or the pseudogene TRBV3-2) to TRBJ2-5; TRBD2 might be the D (5 bases). The CDR3 is made up of 15 amino acids. The germline V gene has CDR1 LGHDT and CDR2 YNNKEL (reference sequence). Trimming took 1 base from V and 5 from J, leaving 14 bases between them. The CDR3 nucleotides read TGTGCCAGCAGCCAAGGTGCCAGGTGGGAGGAGACCCAGTACTTC. Translating it yields CASSQGARWEETQYF.

The chain employs TRBV5-1 and TRBJ2-5, with a possible D match to TRBD1 (6 bases). CDR1 is SGHRS, CDR2 YFSETQ, per germline. The V end was cut by 0 bases, the J end by 5 bases, with 11 bases between. The CDR3 extends over 14 amino acids. The CDR3: CASSLGGQRETQYF. The CDR3, as DNA: TGCGCCAGCAGCTTGGGAGGACAGAGGGAGACCCAGTACTTC.

This clone was recorded a few times. The genes are TRBV28 and TRBJ1-4; D unclear. The CDR3 totals 19 residues. The V gene lost 4 bases and the J gene lost 0 bases, with 21 bases spanning the gap. Looked up from germline, CDR1 is MDHEN and CDR2 is SYDVKM. The CDR3: CASSSPGLKQDATNEKLFF. CDR3 bases: TGTGCCAGCAGTTCCCCAGGATTAAAACAAGATGCAACTAATGAAAAACTGTTTTTT.

This clone was seen once. The V call is TRBV5-1, the J call TRBJ1-5; 12 bases align to TRBD1. Germline V gene sequence: CDR1 SGHRS, CDR2 YFSETQ. Trimming removed 4 bases from V and 1 base from J; junction bases left unmatched: 3. The CDR3 runs to 16 residues. CDR3 residues: CASSPGTGGSNQPQHF. Here the CDR3 DNA reads TGCGCCAGCAGCCCCGGGACAGGGGGCAGCAATCAGCCCCAGCATTTT.

The chain joins TRBV27 to TRBJ2-5, with unresolved D. CDR1 MNHEY and CDR2 SMNVEV come from the germline V gene (reference sequence). Between the trimmed V and J ends, which lost 1 base and 3 bases, there was a span of 6 bases. This CDR3 is 13 amino acids long. The CDR3 bases are TGTGCCAGCAGTTTATACAAAGAAGAGACCCAGTACTTC. Amino acid sequence: CASSLYKEETQYF.

The chain has TRBV24-1 and TRBJ2-3; TRBD2 matches at 8 bases. Unmatched junction bases numbered 2, after V lost 1 base and J lost 0 bases. CDR3 length equals 16 residues. The germline V gene has CDR1 KGHDR and CDR2 SFDVKD. CDR3 loop: CATSDLTSGSTDTQYF. CDR3 in DNA: TGTGCCACCAGTGATTTAACTAGCGGTAGCACAGATACGCAGTATTTT.

V usage is TRBV27 and J usage is TRBJ2-1, with TRBD1 identical over 8 bases. Germline V gene lookup returns CDR1 MNHEY and CDR2 SMNVEV (reference sequence). J lost 4 bases, V lost 2 bases, and 7 bases had no gene match. This CDR3 comprises 16 residues. The CDR3 loop reads CASSLRGQDFYNEQFF. Written as DNA, the CDR3 is TGTGCCAGCAGTTTACGGGGACAGGACTTTTACAATGAGCAGTTCTTC.

The chain joins TRBV27 to TRBJ2-2; TRBD2 might be the D (5 bases). The CDR3 length is 16 residues. The germline gives CDR1 MNHEY, CDR2 SMNVEV (reference sequence). Trimming took off 4 bases at V and 3 bases at J, with 15 bases between the two ends. CDR3 amino acids: CASSSGSRGYTGELFF. DNA of the CDR3: TGTGCCAGCAGTTCCGGGTCCCGCGGGTACACCGGGGAGCTGTTTTTT.

V gene TRBV28 combines with J gene TRBJ1-1; D ambiguous. V was trimmed by 2 bases and J by 1 base, leaving 11 bases between them. The CDR3 covers 15 residues. Germline assignment: CDR1 MDHEN and CDR2 SYDVKM. The CDR3 DNA reads as TGTGCCAGCAGTTTAGAGGCCAAGAGGAACACTGAAGCTTTCTTT. It is translated as CASSLEAKRNTEAFF.

The J gene is TRBJ2-5, the V gene TRBV7-3; 10 bases align to TRBD2. J lost 6 bases, V lost 5 bases, and 6 bases had no gene match. This CDR3 has 14 residues. Germline loops: CDR1 SGHTA, CDR2 FQGTGA. CDR3 DNA: TGTGCCAGCAGCCTAGGACTAGCGGAGAAGACCCAGTACTTC. This translates into CASSLGLAEKTQYF.

This chain links TRBV7-9 with TRBJ1-4; D remains ambiguous. Per germline, CDR1 SEHNR and CDR2 FQNEAQ (reference sequence). The CDR3 length is 15 residues. Trimming took 5 bases from V and 8 from J, leaving 18 bases between them. CDR3 bases: TGTGCCAGCAGCCCAATGCCCCAAGATGAGGAAAAACTGTTTTTT. Its translation is CASSPMPQDEEKLFF.

This chain joins TRBV5-1 and TRBJ2-1, with 12 bases aligning to TRBD2. Germline V CDR1 and CDR2: SGHRS, YFSETQ. This CDR3 has 16 residues. Unmatched junction bases numbered 6, after V lost 1 base and J lost 7 bases. The CDR3 region has the DNA TGCGCCAGCAGCTTGCTCCCTAGCGGGAGGGGTAATGAGCAGTTCTTC. It codes for CASSLLPSGRGNEQFF.

The V and J genes are TRBV28 and TRBJ2-1; 12 nucleotides line up with TRBD2. The CDR3 runs to 17 residues. CDR1 MDHEN and CDR2 SYDVKM come from the germline V gene. V shed 2 bases and J 7 bases; nucleotides not matched to a gene: 9. The CDR3 nucleotides are TGTGCCAGCAGTTTACCGCTAGCGGGAGGGCCGCGGAATGAGCAGTTCTTC. The encoded protein is CASSLPLAGGPRNEQFF. Together with reference TRBV28 and TRBJ2-1, the CDR3 gives the full variable domain: DVKVTQSSRYLVKRTGEKVFLECVQDMDHENMFWYRQDPGLGLRLIYFSYDVKMKEKGDIPEGYSVSREKKERFSLILESASTNQTSMYLCASSLPLAGGPRNEQFFGPGTRLTVL.

This chain joins TRBV7-2 and TRBJ2-2; 7 bases fit TRBD2. With 2 bases clipped from V and 5 bases from J, the junction kept 14 bases outside the gene matches. The CDR3 has 18 amino acids. CDR1 and CDR2 from the germline V gene are SGHTA and FQGNSA. CDR3 sequence: CASSLRGSGKVGTGELFF. The CDR3 coding sequence is TGTGCCAGCAGCTTAAGGGGAAGCGGGAAGGTTGGAACCGGGGAGCTGTTTTTT.

V gene TRBV28 combines with J gene TRBJ1-6; TRBD1 agrees at 7 bases. With V trimmed by 6 bases and J by 7 bases, 12 bases remained unmatched. CDR1 is MDHEN, CDR2 SYDVKM, per germline. The CDR3 covers 16 residues. The DNA of the CDR3 is TGTGCCAGCAGCCAATTGGGGACAGAAAGGAATTCACCCCTCCACTTT. It translates to CASSQLGTERNSPLHF.

The V call is TRBV3-1 (or the pseudogene TRBV3-2), the J call TRBJ2-3; 8 positions match TRBD2. Germline CDR1 reads LGHDT; CDR2 reads YNNKEL (reference sequence). CDR3 length: 17 amino acids. Unmatched junction bases numbered 15, after V lost 4 bases and J lost 6 bases. CDR3 nucleotides: TGTGCCAGCAGCCCCCGCCCCTCCAGCGGGAGAGGGGATACGCAGTATTTT. Protein sequence: CASSPRPSSGRGDTQYF.